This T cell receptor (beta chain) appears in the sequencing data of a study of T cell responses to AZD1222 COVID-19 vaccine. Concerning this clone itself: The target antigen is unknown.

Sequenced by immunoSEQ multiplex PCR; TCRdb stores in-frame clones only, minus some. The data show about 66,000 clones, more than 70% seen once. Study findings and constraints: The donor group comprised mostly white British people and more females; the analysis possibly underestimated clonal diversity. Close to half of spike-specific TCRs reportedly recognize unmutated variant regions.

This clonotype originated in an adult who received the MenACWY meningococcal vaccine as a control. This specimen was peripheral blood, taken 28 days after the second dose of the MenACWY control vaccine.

Written as DNA, the CDR3 is TGTGCCAGCAGTTACCAACGCCACTCCCTCGGGGGAGAGCAGTACTTC. This sequence encodes CASSYQRHSLGGEQYF. The V and J genes are TRBV6-2 or TRBV6-3 and TRBJ2-7; the D gene is possibly TRBD2 (6 bases). Deletions cut 2 bases from V and 7 bases from J, with 21 bases between. Germline values: CDR1 MNHEY, CDR2 SVGEGT. This CDR3 is built from 16 residues.